These 8 T cell receptor beta chains originate from one sample sequenced in a study of CD8 T cells in ankylosing spondylitis. Study-level results: Seemingly distinctive of ankylosing spondylitis blood was a TCR beta motif formed by eight highly homologous variants.

TCRdb reprocessed the 5' RACE reads via MiXCR and lists one record per CDR3 protein. This table has 390,000 or so distinct CDR3 sequences, approximately 20% appearing once. Their antigen targets remain unknown. What was sequenced was blood, either unsorted or a sorted T cell fraction (not recorded which). Source of these receptors: a male donor with ankylosing spondylitis.

In regard to this clonotype: The germline gene is not matched at one end of the junction; a read error may be the cause. The chain joins TRBV18 to TRBJ2-7, with 7 bases fitting TRBD1. The V gene's germline CDR1 is KGHSH and CDR2 LQKENI. The length of the CDR3 is 15 residues. CDR3 bases: TGTGCCAGCTCCCCACAGGGGCGTCTGTCCTACGAGCAGTACTTC. It translates to CASSPQGRLSYEQYF.

The chain employs TRBV7-9 and TRBJ1-1, with D tentatively TRBD1 (5 bases). CDR1 and CDR2 (germline): SEHNR, FQNEAQ (reference sequence). The CDR3 consists of 14 residues. Trimming stripped 5 bases from V and 3 bases from J, with 13 bases between. For the CDR3, the DNA is TGTGCCAGCAGCCTTCGAAGGGGTCACACTGAAGCTTTCTTT. Protein sequence: CASSLRRGHTEAFF.

The chain is built from TRBV2 and TRBJ2-2; possibly TRBD2 for D (6 bases). Trimming left V 6 bases short and J 4 bases short, with 12 bases between. In germline, CDR1 is SNHLY, CDR2 FYNNEI. CDR3 size: 14 residues. The CDR3 DNA is TGTGCCAGCAGAGGGAGGCCGGTCACCGGGGAGCTGTTTTTT. It encodes CASRGRPVTGELFF.

This clonotype was seen only a few times. The chain employs TRBV15 and TRBJ1-5; D is ambiguous. The CDR3 extends over 14 amino acids. V lost 0 bases, J lost 7 bases, and 10 bases lay in between. Germline lookup yields CDR1 LNHNV and CDR2 YYDKDF (reference sequence). For the CDR3, the DNA is TGTGCCACCAGCAGAGATTGGGGTTACCAGCCCCAGCATTTT. Translated, it gives CATSRDWGYQPQHF.

The chain uses TRBV7-3 and TRBJ2-1; 14 nucleotides align to TRBD2. Germline loops: CDR1 SGHTA, CDR2 FQGTGA. The CDR3 spans 21 residues. V dropped 4 bases and J dropped 0; count of bases not matched to a gene: 14. The CDR3 reads CASSSSSGGGLAGGSYNEQFF. The CDR3 DNA reads as TGTGCCAGCAGCTCATCGTCAGGGGGCGGACTAGCGGGAGGCTCCTACAATGAGCAGTTCTTC.

The rearrangement links TRBV18 to TRBJ1-5; D is unresolved. CDR1 is KGHSH, CDR2 LQKENI, per germline. There are 14 residues in the CDR3. V was trimmed by 6 bases and J by 3 bases, leaving 12 bases between them. In DNA form, the CDR3 reads TGTGCCAGCTCGTCAGGAAAAGACAATCAGCCCCAGCATTTT. Its protein product is CASSSGKDNQPQHF.

The V gene is TRBV7-9, the J gene TRBJ2-3; perhaps D is TRBD1 or TRBD2 (5 bases each). V was shortened by 11 bases and J by 8 bases, with 26 bases between the two germline ends. From germline, CDR1 is SEHNR and CDR2 FQNEAQ (reference sequence). The length of the CDR3 is 15 residues. CDR3 nucleotides: TGTGCCGTTACCCCGGGACGCCAGGGATCGGGTACGCAGTATTTT. Translated: CAVTPGRQGSGTQYF.

This clonotype was recorded a few times. V and J are TRBV6-2 or TRBV6-3 and TRBJ2-7; no definite D call. There are 12 residues in the CDR3. V lost 7 bases and J 4 bases, leaving 11 bases between the germline ends. The germline V gene encodes CDR1 MNHEY and CDR2 SVGEGT. The CDR3 DNA reads TGTGCCAGCAAGGACCACCCGTACGAGCAGTACTTC. Translated: CASKDHPYEQYF.